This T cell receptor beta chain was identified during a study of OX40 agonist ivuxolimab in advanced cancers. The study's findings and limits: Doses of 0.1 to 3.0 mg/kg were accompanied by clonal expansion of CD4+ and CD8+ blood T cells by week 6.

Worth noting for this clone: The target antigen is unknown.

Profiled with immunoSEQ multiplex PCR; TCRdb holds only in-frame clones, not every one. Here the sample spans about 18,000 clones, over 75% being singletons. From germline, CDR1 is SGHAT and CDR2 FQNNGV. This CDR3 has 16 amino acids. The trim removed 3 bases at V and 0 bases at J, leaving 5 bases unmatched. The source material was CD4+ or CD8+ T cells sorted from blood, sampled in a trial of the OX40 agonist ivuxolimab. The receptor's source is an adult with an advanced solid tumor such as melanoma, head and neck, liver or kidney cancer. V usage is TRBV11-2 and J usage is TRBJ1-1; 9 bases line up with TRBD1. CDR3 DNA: TGTGCCAGCAGCTTCGGACAGGGGAGCATGAACACTGAAGCTTTCTTT. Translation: CASSFGQGSMNTEAFF.